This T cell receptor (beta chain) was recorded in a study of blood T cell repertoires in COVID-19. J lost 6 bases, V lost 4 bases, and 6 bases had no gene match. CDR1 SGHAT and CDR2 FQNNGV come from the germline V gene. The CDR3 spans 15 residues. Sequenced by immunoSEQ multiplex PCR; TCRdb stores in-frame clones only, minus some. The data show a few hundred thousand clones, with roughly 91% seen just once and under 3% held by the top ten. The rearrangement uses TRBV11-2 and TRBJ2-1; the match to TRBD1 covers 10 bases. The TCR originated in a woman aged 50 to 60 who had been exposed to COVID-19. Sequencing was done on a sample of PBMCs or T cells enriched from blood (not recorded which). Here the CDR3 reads CASSWTGTGVNEQFF. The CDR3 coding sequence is TGTGCCAGCAGCTGGACCGGGACAGGGGTCAATGAGCAGTTCTTC.